The T cell receptor (beta chain) described here comes from a study of T-cell reconstitution after alpha-beta-depleted transplantation in children (dated by TCRdb to 2016 to 2018). Regarding the study in general: T-cell immune reconstitution after TCRalphabeta/CD19-depleted allogeneic hematopoietic cell transplantation in children was quantitatively tracked in the study by means of TCR repertoire profiling.

What the authors observed across the whole study: In some patients, the high TCRbeta diversity seen at day 60 was put down to recipient T cells and intrathymic progenitors that had survived conditioning. About two months after transplant, the apparently early recovery of alphabetaT-cell counts reportedly depended on just several hundred clones that had expanded rapidly and came from non-depleted graft cells. Over the following months the frequencies of hyperexpanded clones went down, and after one year T-cell counts and TCRbeta diversity were mostly credited to newly produced T cells.

The library was built by means of PCR. The sequencer listed for this sample is Illumina HiSeq 2500. TCR library preparation used molecular barcoding, with unique molecular identifiers applied to normalize quantification of the TCRbeta repertoire. The raw public reads went through TCRdb reprocessing: fastp at Q25, MiXCR clone calling, in-frame beta chains kept. Rows are unified per CDR3 protein, each entry keeping the most common DNA and genes. In all, the sample holds around 490,000 distinct CDR3 sequences, and 11% of those were seen once. The ten top clones hold around 15% of the sample. This clonotype was observed a few times. No cognate antigen has been identified for it. No much larger clone exists at a distance of one base, and base qualities are not known. The CDR3 runs 14 amino acids, cysteine and phenylalanine included. Of the read, only the CDR3 DNA is kept; its 42 bases are in frame from base 1. Reading the germline V gene (reference sequence) gives CDR1 SEHNR and CDR2 FQNEAQ. V is shortened by 5 bases, J by 5 bases, and the region joining them spans 13 bases.

The sample's treatment or condition label, decoded: allogeneic hematopoietic cell transplantation with graft depleted of TCRalphabeta T cells and CD19 B cells. The children who served as transplant recipients had been given grafts of TCRalphabeta/CD19-depleted allogeneic hematopoietic cells. The chain uses TRBV7-9 and TRBJ2-4, with a tentative D gene TRBD2 over 6 matching bases. This specimen was PBMCs, mostly from graft donor cells, taken 180 days after TCRalphabeta/CD19-depleted stem cell transplant. This sequence originates from a female patient aged 2-10 years who had a stem cell transplant for aplastic anemia, so the T cells may come from the graft donor. Here is the DNA: TGTGCCAGCAGCCTATATGGGGAGGAAAACATTCAGTACTTC. Translated, it reads CASSLYGEENIQYF. The full variable domain, with segments outside the CDR3 supplied by the reference TRBV7-9 and TRBJ2-4 proteins, appears as DTGVSQNPRHKITKRGQNVTFRCDPISEHNRLYWYRQTLGQGPEFLTYFQNEAQLEKSRLLSDRFSAERPKGSFSTLEIQRTEQGDSAMYLCASSLYGEENIQYFGAGTRLSVL.